A selection of T cell receptor beta chains follows, all from one sample in a study of cytomegalovirus exposure and HLA in healthy donors. TCRdb's table, derived via immunoSEQ multiplex PCR, lists solely in-frame clones and lacks some. This table has around 90,000 clones, around 77% appearing once. The sequenced sample was PBMCs. These receptors came from a man younger than 40 in good health and CMV-seronegative. Both conserved end residues are part of each CDR3. Each record gives: J gene, D gene, V gene, clone size, CDR3 DNA, CDR3 protein. A D gene is named only where the DNA matches it firmly. Rows give clone size only sometimes, using once, few, many, or a class for an expanded clone.

j_gene: TRBJ2-5; d_gene: TRBD2; v_gene: TRBV7-3; abundance: -; CDR3nt: TGTGCCAGCAGCTTAAGGCCAGCGGGGGGGCTGGAGACCCAGTACTTC; CDR3aa: CASSLRPAGGLETQYF
j_gene: TRBJ1-1; d_gene: TRBD1; v_gene: TRBV10-1; abundance: -; CDR3nt: TGCGCCAGCAGTGCATTGGGACAGGGGGCCAAAACTTTCTTT; CDR3aa: CASSALGQGAKTFF
j_gene: TRBJ2-2; d_gene: -; v_gene: TRBV5-1; abundance: -; CDR3nt: TGCGCCAGCAGCTTGGGACAGAGCGGGGAGCTGTTTTTT; CDR3aa: CASSLGQSGELFF
j_gene: TRBJ1-2; d_gene: -; v_gene: TRBV6-1; abundance: -; CDR3nt: TGTGCCACCTCCGCGGAGGGCTATGGCTACACCTTC; CDR3aa: CATSAEGYGYTF
j_gene: TRBJ2-1; d_gene: -; v_gene: TRBV19; abundance: once; CDR3nt: TGTGCTAGCGGCTCCTACAATGAGCAGTTCTTC; CDR3aa: CASGSYNEQFF
j_gene: TRBJ2-2; d_gene: -; v_gene: TRBV9; abundance: -; CDR3nt: TGTGCCAGCGGAGGCTATTCCGGGGAGCTGTTTTTT; CDR3aa: CASGGYSGELFF
j_gene: TRBJ1-4; d_gene: -; v_gene: TRBV14; abundance: -; CDR3nt: TGTGCCAGCAGCCAAGATCAGAGGACAGACGTTGCAACTAATGAAAAACTGTTTTTT; CDR3aa: CASSQDQRTDVATNEKLFF
j_gene: TRBJ1-5; d_gene: TRBD1; v_gene: TRBV5-8; abundance: -; CDR3nt: TGTGCCAGCAGCTTGAAGGGGACAGTTAATCAGCCCCAGCATTTT; CDR3aa: CASSLKGTVNQPQHF
j_gene: TRBJ1-4; d_gene: TRBD1; v_gene: TRBV5-5; abundance: -; CDR3nt: TGTGCCAGCAGTTCTACAGGGGACAAACTGTTTTTT; CDR3aa: CASSSTGDKLFF
j_gene: TRBJ1-2; d_gene: -; v_gene: TRBV5-1; abundance: few; CDR3nt: TGCGCCAGCAGCCCCGATGGTGCAGGGGAAAGGAGCTACACCTTC; CDR3aa: CASSPDGAGERSYTF
j_gene: TRBJ1-2; d_gene: TRBD1; v_gene: TRBV10-3; abundance: -; CDR3nt: TGTGCCATCAGTGAGACAGGGGGTACCAACTATGGCTACACCTTC; CDR3aa: CAISETGGTNYGYTF
j_gene: TRBJ1-2; d_gene: TRBD1; v_gene: TRBV4-1; abundance: -; CDR3nt: TGCGCCAGCAGCCAATGGGACAGGTCTAACTATGGCTACACCTTC; CDR3aa: CASSQWDRSNYGYTF
j_gene: TRBJ1-4; d_gene: TRBD1; v_gene: TRBV9; abundance: -; CDR3nt: TGTGCCAGCAGCGGACAGGGGGCGATTGAAAAACTGTTTTTT; CDR3aa: CASSGQGAIEKLFF
j_gene: TRBJ2-2; d_gene: -; v_gene: TRBV14; abundance: once; CDR3nt: TGTGCCAGCAGCCCTCGTCCGAACACCGGGGAGCTGTTTTTT; CDR3aa: CASSPRPNTGELFF
j_gene: TRBJ2-5; d_gene: -; v_gene: TRBV29-1; abundance: -; CDR3nt: TGCAGCGTCGGTTCAGGGGGGACGCGGTACTTC; CDR3aa: CSVGSGGTRYF
j_gene: TRBJ2-2; d_gene: -; v_gene: TRBV7-9; abundance: -; CDR3nt: TGTGCCAGCAGCTCCATAGACGCGGGCACCGGGGAGCTGTTTTTT; CDR3aa: CASSSIDAGTGELFF
j_gene: TRBJ2-5; d_gene: TRBD1; v_gene: TRBV5-1; abundance: -; CDR3nt: TGCGCCAGCAGCCCGGGGACAGTTTTCCAAGAGACCCAGTACTTC; CDR3aa: CASSPGTVFQETQYF
j_gene: TRBJ1-1; d_gene: TRBD1; v_gene: TRBV5-1; abundance: -; CDR3nt: TGCGCCAGCAGCTCCTACCGGACTGATCGGGACAGGGTCACTGAAGCTTTCTTT; CDR3aa: CASSSYRTDRDRVTEAFF
j_gene: TRBJ1-5; d_gene: TRBD1; v_gene: TRBV6-5; abundance: -; CDR3nt: TGTGCCAGCAGCAAGGGACAGTTTCTAAATCAGCCCCAGCATTTT; CDR3aa: CASSKGQFLNQPQHF
j_gene: TRBJ2-7; d_gene: TRBD1; v_gene: TRBV9; abundance: -; CDR3nt: TGTGCCAGCAGCGGACAGGGGTCCGACGAGCAGTACTTC; CDR3aa: CASSGQGSDEQYF
j_gene: TRBJ2-3; d_gene: TRBD1; v_gene: TRBV6-1; abundance: -; CDR3nt: TGTGCCAGCAGGGACGGACAGGGGAGAGCAGATACGCAGTATTTT; CDR3aa: CASRDGQGRADTQYF
j_gene: TRBJ2-2; d_gene: TRBD1; v_gene: TRBV10-3; abundance: -; CDR3nt: TGTGCCGCCCGGGGACAGGCAGACACCGGGGAGCTGTTTTTT; CDR3aa: CAARGQADTGELFF
j_gene: TRBJ1-2; d_gene: -; v_gene: TRBV6-5; abundance: -; CDR3nt: TGTGCCAGCCGAGGTAGACGAAGAATGGGCTATGGCTACACCTTC; CDR3aa: CASRGRRRMGYGYTF
j_gene: TRBJ1-2; d_gene: -; v_gene: TRBV2; abundance: -; CDR3nt: TGTGCCAGCAGTGGTCAACCAAGTAACAGGAAGGACTATGGCTACACCTTC; CDR3aa: CASSGQPSNRKDYGYTF
j_gene: TRBJ2-7; d_gene: -; v_gene: TRBV5-6; abundance: few; CDR3nt: TGTGCCAGCAGCCCGTCGGGGTACGAGCAGTACTTC; CDR3aa: CASSPSGYEQYF
j_gene: TRBJ1-1; d_gene: TRBD1; v_gene: TRBV5-6; abundance: few; CDR3nt: TGTGCCAGCAGCCGGGACAGGATGTTTGAAGCTTTCTTT; CDR3aa: CASSRDRMFEAFF
j_gene: TRBJ1-4; d_gene: -; v_gene: TRBV19; abundance: once; CDR3nt: TGTGCCAGTAGTATCCGGGAAGAAAAACTGTTTTTT; CDR3aa: CASSIREEKLFF
j_gene: TRBJ1-1; d_gene: -; v_gene: TRBV16; abundance: -; CDR3nt: TGTGCCAGCAGCCAATCGGCCGCCGGGTTCTTGAACACTGAAGCTTTCTTT; CDR3aa: CASSQSAAGFLNTEAFF
j_gene: TRBJ1-5; d_gene: TRBD1; v_gene: TRBV5-8; abundance: -; CDR3nt: TGTGCCAGCAGGTTACAGGGGAACAATCAGCCCCAGCATTTT; CDR3aa: CASRLQGNNQPQHF
j_gene: TRBJ1-1; d_gene: -; v_gene: TRBV29-1; abundance: -; CDR3nt: TGCAGCGTTGTCGGAGTTAATGAAGCTTTCTTT; CDR3aa: CSVVGVNEAFF
j_gene: TRBJ2-3; d_gene: -; v_gene: TRBV9; abundance: -; CDR3nt: TGTGCCAGCAGCGGGAGTAGCGGCACAGATACGCAGTATTTT; CDR3aa: CASSGSSGTDTQYF
j_gene: TRBJ1-1; d_gene: -; v_gene: TRBV10-3; abundance: few; CDR3nt: TGTGCCATCACCCCGGGAGGGGCCAAGACTGAAGCTTTCTTT; CDR3aa: CAITPGGAKTEAFF
j_gene: TRBJ1-6; d_gene: TRBD1; v_gene: TRBV7-6; abundance: -; CDR3nt: TGTGCCAGCAGCAAACGGGGACAGAGCAATTCACCCCTCCACTTT; CDR3aa: CASSKRGQSNSPLHF
j_gene: TRBJ1-1; d_gene: -; v_gene: TRBV9; abundance: -; CDR3nt: TGTGCCAGCAGCGTTTTCCTGGAGGCTGCTGAAGCTTTCTTT; CDR3aa: CASSVFLEAAEAFF
j_gene: TRBJ1-1; d_gene: -; v_gene: TRBV9; abundance: -; CDR3nt: TGTGCCAGCAGCGTAGCCACAGATGAAGCTTTCTTT; CDR3aa: CASSVATDEAFF
j_gene: TRBJ2-5; d_gene: -; v_gene: TRBV11-3; abundance: -; CDR3nt: TGTGCCAGCAGCTCCTTAGCGGCTCCCCAAGAGACCCAGTACTTC; CDR3aa: CASSSLAAPQETQYF
j_gene: TRBJ1-2; d_gene: -; v_gene: TRBV15; abundance: -; CDR3nt: TGTGCCACCAGCAGAGAGTGGGGCCGTGATGTAGGCTACACCTTC; CDR3aa: CATSREWGRDVGYTF
j_gene: TRBJ1-2; d_gene: -; v_gene: TRBV9; abundance: -; CDR3nt: TGTGCCAGCAGCGTAGGTTTAGGGGTGAACTATGGCTACACCTTC; CDR3aa: CASSVGLGVNYGYTF
j_gene: TRBJ1-2; d_gene: -; v_gene: TRBV6-5; abundance: -; CDR3nt: TGTGCCAGCAGTTACGCGGGAGCTAACTATGGCTACACCTTC; CDR3aa: CASSYAGANYGYTF
j_gene: TRBJ2-2; d_gene: TRBD1; v_gene: TRBV25-1; abundance: -; CDR3nt: TGTGCCAGCAGTGACCGGGACAGGGGGCGAACCGGGGAGCTGTTTTTT; CDR3aa: CASSDRDRGRTGELFF
j_gene: TRBJ1-4; d_gene: -; v_gene: TRBV9; abundance: once; CDR3nt: TGTGCCAGCAGCGGGGGCGACCGTGAAAAACTGTTTTTT; CDR3aa: CASSGGDREKLFF
j_gene: TRBJ2-1; d_gene: -; v_gene: TRBV6-1; abundance: few; CDR3nt: TGTGCCAGCACCCGGGACACCTACAATGAGCAGTTCTTC; CDR3aa: CASTRDTYNEQFF
j_gene: TRBJ1-2; d_gene: -; v_gene: TRBV18; abundance: -; CDR3nt: TGTGCCAGCTCACCTTTCGAGGGCAGTAACTATGGCTACACCTTC; CDR3aa: CASSPFEGSNYGYTF
j_gene: TRBJ2-3; d_gene: TRBD2; v_gene: TRBV11-2; abundance: -; CDR3nt: TGTGCCAGCAGCTTAGCCCAGCGGGAGGGTTTGCATACGCAGTATTTT; CDR3aa: CASSLAQREGLHTQYF
j_gene: TRBJ2-7; d_gene: TRBD1; v_gene: TRBV29-1; abundance: -; CDR3nt: TGCAGCGTTGCCAGGGGGCGAATAGGCGAGCAGTACTTC; CDR3aa: CSVARGRIGEQYF
j_gene: TRBJ2-1; d_gene: -; v_gene: TRBV6-5; abundance: -; CDR3nt: TGTGCCAGCAGTTCCACACAGTCTTTTTCCCAGTTCTTC; CDR3aa: CASSSTQSFSQFF
j_gene: TRBJ2-2; d_gene: TRBD2; v_gene: TRBV7-3; abundance: once; CDR3nt: TGTGCCAGCAGCTTAGTAGGGACTAGCGGGCGGTTCACCGGGGAGCTGTTTTTT; CDR3aa: CASSLVGTSGRFTGELFF
j_gene: TRBJ2-1; d_gene: TRBD2; v_gene: TRBV9; abundance: once; CDR3nt: TGTGCCAGCAGCGTCCGCGGGAGTGCGACTTCTAATGAGCAGTTCTTC; CDR3aa: CASSVRGSATSNEQFF
j_gene: TRBJ1-2; d_gene: TRBD1; v_gene: TRBV5-6; abundance: -; CDR3nt: TGTGCCAGCAGCTTGTATTACAGGGGTTTTCGGGGCTACACCTTC; CDR3aa: CASSLYYRGFRGYTF
j_gene: TRBJ1-1; d_gene: -; v_gene: TRBV5-6; abundance: -; CDR3nt: TGTGCCAGCAGCCTCCGGACAACACGACCAAACACTGAAGCTTTCTTT; CDR3aa: CASSLRTTRPNTEAFF
j_gene: TRBJ2-7; d_gene: TRBD1; v_gene: TRBV5-1; abundance: once; CDR3nt: TGCGCCAGCAGCCCTCGGACAGGGGTCTACGAGCAGTACTTC; CDR3aa: CASSPRTGVYEQYF
j_gene: TRBJ1-2; d_gene: TRBD1; v_gene: TRBV27; abundance: -; CDR3nt: TGTGCCAGCAGCGCAGACAGGGGGCTGATGAATGGCTACACCTTC; CDR3aa: CASSADRGLMNGYTF
j_gene: TRBJ2-1; d_gene: -; v_gene: TRBV14; abundance: -; CDR3nt: TGTGCCAGCAGCCCTGTCGGGAGCTCCTACAATGAGCAGTTCTTC; CDR3aa: CASSPVGSSYNEQFF
j_gene: TRBJ2-1; d_gene: TRBD2; v_gene: TRBV5-1; abundance: few; CDR3nt: TGCGCCAGCAGCCCTGAGAGCGGGGGGGTTGATGAGCAGTTCTTC; CDR3aa: CASSPESGGVDEQFF
j_gene: TRBJ1-2; d_gene: TRBD1; v_gene: TRBV2; abundance: -; CDR3nt: TGTGCCAGCTCTTGGGACAGGGCCTATGGCTACACCTTC; CDR3aa: CASSWDRAYGYTF
j_gene: TRBJ1-3; d_gene: TRBD1; v_gene: TRBV6-1; abundance: -; CDR3nt: TGTGCCAGCAGATTAGACAGGGCTGGAAACACCATATATTTT; CDR3aa: CASRLDRAGNTIYF
j_gene: TRBJ1-2; d_gene: TRBD1; v_gene: TRBV4-1; abundance: few; CDR3nt: TGCGCCAGCAGCCAAGGGGGACAGGGATCCTATGGCTACACCTTC; CDR3aa: CASSQGGQGSYGYTF
j_gene: TRBJ2-3; d_gene: -; v_gene: TRBV28; abundance: -; CDR3nt: TGTGCCAGCAGTTTCTCAGGGACTAGCACAGATACGCAGTATTTT; CDR3aa: CASSFSGTSTDTQYF
j_gene: TRBJ1-1; d_gene: -; v_gene: TRBV10-1; abundance: -; CDR3nt: TGCGCCAGCAGTGAAAGCTCGATGATGAATATTGCCTCTGAAGCTTTCTTT; CDR3aa: CASSESSMMNIASEAFF
j_gene: TRBJ1-2; d_gene: TRBD1; v_gene: TRBV11-1; abundance: -; CDR3nt: TGTGCCAGCAGCCCAGGGGGCTCGTATGGCTACACCTTC; CDR3aa: CASSPGGSYGYTF